A selection of T cell receptor beta chains follows, all from one sample in a study of response to subunit inactivated influenza vaccine. TCRdb fed the RT-PCR reads into MiXCR, producing one record per CDR3 protein. The top ten clones hold 26% of a sample with over 150,000 distinct CDR3 sequences, 14% of them seen once. Here the sequenced sample was CD8+ T cells sorted from PBMCs, taken around 5 days after vaccination. The source is a man between 45 and 60 years old who received an inactivated influenza vaccine. Both conserved end residues are part of each CDR3. The order of the fields is clone size, J gene, D gene, V gene, CDR3 protein, CDR3 DNA. The D gene is left open where the match is weak. Rows give clone size only sometimes, using once, few, many, or a class for an expanded clone.

size: .; J: TRBJ1-5; D: .; V: TRBV6-1; CDR3: CATLKGRQSNQPQHF; DNA: TGTGCCACTCTGAAGGGAAGACAGTCCAATCAGCCCCAGCATTTT
size: few; J: TRBJ1-6; D: .; V: TRBV14; CDR3: CASSLIRGSPLHF; DNA: TGTGCCAGCAGCCTCATCAGGGGTTCACCCCTCCACTTT
size: many; J: TRBJ2-1; D: .; V: TRBV7-2; CDR3: CASSEVGGLYYEQFF; DNA: TGTGCCAGCAGCGAGGTCGGGGGGCTTTACTATGAGCAGTTCTTC
size: .; J: TRBJ2-3; D: TRBD1; V: TRBV20-1; CDR3: CSARSGGTFPTDTQYF; DNA: TGCAGTGCTAGGTCAGGGGGCACTTTTCCCACAGATACGCAGTATTTT
size: few; J: TRBJ2-5; D: .; V: TRBV2; CDR3: CASVQSQETQYF; DNA: TGTGCCAGCGTTCAAAGCCAAGAGACCCAGTACTTC
size: .; J: TRBJ2-7; D: .; V: TRBV5-1; CDR3: CASSLQGIPHEQYF; DNA: TGCGCCAGCAGCTTGCAGGGCATCCCCCACGAGCAGTACTTC
size: few; J: TRBJ2-1; D: .; V: TRBV11-1; CDR3: CASSPRNFAYNEQFF; DNA: TGTGCCAGCAGCCCTCGAAACTTCGCCTACAATGAGCAGTTCTTC
size: many; J: TRBJ1-1; D: .; V: TRBV25-1; CDR3: CASSELGPNTEAFF; DNA: TGTGCCAGCAGTGAATTAGGACCGAACACTGAAGCTTTCTTT
size: .; J: TRBJ2-2; D: .; V: TRBV4-3; CDR3: CASSQDRVVITTTGELFF; DNA: TGCGCCAGCAGCCAGGACAGAGTAGTCATAACAACCACCGGGGAGCTGTTTTTT
size: few; J: TRBJ2-1; D: TRBD2; V: TRBV20-1; CDR3: CSARLLAGDYNEQFF; DNA: TGCAGTGCTAGGCTCCTAGCGGGGGATTACAATGAGCAGTTCTTC
size: few; J: TRBJ2-1; D: TRBD2; V: TRBV9; CDR3: CASSATSGSRYNEQFF; DNA: TGTGCCAGCAGCGCTACTAGCGGGAGTAGGTACAATGAGCAGTTCTTC
size: .; J: TRBJ2-1; D: TRBD2; V: TRBV7-8; CDR3: CASSSGTISYNEQFF; DNA: TGTGCCAGCAGCTCCGGGACTATCTCCTACAATGAGCAGTTCTTC
size: few; J: TRBJ2-7; D: .; V: TRBV10-2; CDR3: CASKDSRGYEQYF; DNA: TGCGCCAGCAAAGACTCGCGGGGCTACGAGCAGTACTTC
size: few; J: TRBJ2-3; D: TRBD2; V: TRBV6-2/TRBV6-3; CDR3: CASSLRLAGTDTQYF; DNA: TGTGCCAGCAGTCTCCGACTAGCGGGAACAGATACGCAGTATTTT
size: few; J: TRBJ2-5; D: .; V: TRBV29-1; CDR3: CSVAGGYQETQYF; DNA: TGCAGCGTTGCTGGGGGGTACCAAGAGACCCAGTACTTC
size: .; J: TRBJ1-5; D: .; V: TRBV28; CDR3: CASSLDNQPQHF; DNA: TGTGCCAGCAGTTTGGACAATCAGCCCCAGCATTTT
size: few; J: TRBJ2-7; D: .; V: TRBV12-3/TRBV12-4; CDR3: CASSFWRETHEQYF; DNA: TGTGCCAGCAGTTTCTGGCGGGAAACACACGAGCAGTACTTC
size: .; J: TRBJ2-1; D: .; V: TRBV7-2; CDR3: CASSLDGGPIYNEQFF; DNA: TGTGCCAGCAGCTTAGACGGGGGACCCATCTACAATGAGCAGTTCTTC
size: few; J: TRBJ1-1; D: .; V: TRBV6-5; CDR3: CASSYELNTEAFF; DNA: TGTGCCAGCAGTTACGAGCTCAACACTGAAGCTTTCTTT
size: .; J: TRBJ2-7; D: TRBD2; V: TRBV27; CDR3: CASSLWGGSSYEQYF; DNA: TGTGCCAGCAGTTTATGGGGCGGGAGCTCCTACGAGCAGTACTTC
size: .; J: TRBJ1-3; D: .; V: TRBV28; CDR3: CASSLAQDSLGNTIYF; DNA: TGTGCCAGCAGTTTAGCCCAGGACAGCCTTGGAAACACCATATATTTT
size: .; J: TRBJ2-7; D: .; V: TRBV20-1; CDR3: CSASGLRDEQYF; DNA: TGCAGTGCTAGTGGCCTCAGGGACGAGCAGTACTTC
size: .; J: TRBJ2-1; D: .; V: TRBV6-2/TRBV6-3; CDR3: CASSFGAVIAYNEQFF; DNA: TGTGCCAGCAGTTTTGGGGCCGTCATTGCCTACAATGAGCAGTTCTTC
size: .; J: TRBJ2-3; D: .; V: TRBV30; CDR3: CAWSLIGTDTQYF; DNA: TGTGCCTGGAGTTTAATCGGCACAGATACGCAGTATTTT
size: few; J: TRBJ2-1; D: TRBD2; V: TRBV7-6; CDR3: CASSEGLAGATEQFF; DNA: TGTGCCAGCAGCGAGGGACTAGCGGGAGCCACTGAGCAGTTCTTC
size: many; J: TRBJ2-7; D: .; V: TRBV27; CDR3: CASSLLVQGETGTYEQYF; DNA: TGTGCCAGCAGTTTATTAGTACAGGGCGAGACGGGAACCTACGAGCAGTACTTC
size: .; J: TRBJ2-3; D: .; V: TRBV6-5; CDR3: CASSLDGGTDTQYF; DNA: TGTGCCAGCAGTTTAGACGGGGGCACAGATACGCAGTATTTT
size: .; J: TRBJ1-6; D: TRBD1; V: TRBV7-9; CDR3: CASSPTGGSYNSPLHF; DNA: TGTGCCAGCAGCCCGACAGGGGGCAGCTATAATTCACCCCTCCACTTT
size: few; J: TRBJ2-1; D: .; V: TRBV3-1; CDR3: CASSQVGGELSSAEQFF; DNA: TGTGCCAGCAGCCAAGTAGGTGGGGAGCTGTCCTCAGCTGAGCAGTTCTTC